This paragraph covers one TCR beta chain sequence. What it recognizes is unknown. This sample is part of a study of cytomegalovirus exposure and HLA in healthy donors. General study points: When analyzed later, a missense DCLRE1C variant was found to be linked to TCR beta V- and J-gene trimming. The likely origin of a cluster of highly shared sequence variants was a sequencing artifact. Among TCR beta chains, those listed as cytomegalovirus-associated numbered some 160. Most of the TCR beta V segments (in an earlier analysis) were productive either about 87% or about 30% of the time.

Germline V lookup: CDR1 MGHRA, CDR2 YSYEKL. V was cut by 4 bases and J by 0 bases, with 12 bases left in between. The CDR3 runs 15 residues. The PCR was carried out with 60 Vbeta primers and 13 Jbeta primers. TCRdb keeps only in-frame clones here, not all; method: immunoSEQ multiplex PCR. The data contain 210,000 or so clones, approximately 84% of them singletons. The chain carries TRBV4-1 and TRBJ1-2, with a tentative D call TRBD1 (5 bases). This receptor was obtained from a girl aged 2 to 9 in good health and CMV-seronegative. Sequenced input: PBMCs. The CDR3, as DNA: TGCGCCAGCAGCCTCCTTGTAGGGGCTAACTATGGCTACACCTTC. Its translation is CASSLLVGANYGYTF.